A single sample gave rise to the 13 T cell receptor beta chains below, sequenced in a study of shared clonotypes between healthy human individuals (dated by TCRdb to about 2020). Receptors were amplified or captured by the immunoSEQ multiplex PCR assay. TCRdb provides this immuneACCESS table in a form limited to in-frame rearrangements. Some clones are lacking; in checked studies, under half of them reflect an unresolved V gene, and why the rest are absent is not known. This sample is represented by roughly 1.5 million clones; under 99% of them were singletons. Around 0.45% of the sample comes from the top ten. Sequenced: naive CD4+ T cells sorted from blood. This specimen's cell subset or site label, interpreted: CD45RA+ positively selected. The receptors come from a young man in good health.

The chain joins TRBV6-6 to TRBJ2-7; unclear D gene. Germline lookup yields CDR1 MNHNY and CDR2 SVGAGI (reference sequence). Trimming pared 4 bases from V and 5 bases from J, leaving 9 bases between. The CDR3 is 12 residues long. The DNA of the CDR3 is TGTGCCAGCAGTTTCACCCTAGACGAGCAGTACTTC. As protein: CASSFTLDEQYF.

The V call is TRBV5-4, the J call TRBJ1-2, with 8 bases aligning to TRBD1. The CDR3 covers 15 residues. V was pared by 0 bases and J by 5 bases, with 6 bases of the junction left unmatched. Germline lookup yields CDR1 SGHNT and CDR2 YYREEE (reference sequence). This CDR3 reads CASSLDPTGVYGYTF. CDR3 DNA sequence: TGTGCCAGCAGCTTGGACCCGACAGGGGTGTATGGCTACACCTTC. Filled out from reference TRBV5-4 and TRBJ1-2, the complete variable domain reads ETGVTQSPTHLIKTRGQQVTLRCSSQSGHNTVSWYQQALGQGPQFIFQYYREEENGRGNFPPRFSGLQFPNYSSELNVNALELDDSALYLCASSLDPTGVYGYTFGSGTRLTVV.

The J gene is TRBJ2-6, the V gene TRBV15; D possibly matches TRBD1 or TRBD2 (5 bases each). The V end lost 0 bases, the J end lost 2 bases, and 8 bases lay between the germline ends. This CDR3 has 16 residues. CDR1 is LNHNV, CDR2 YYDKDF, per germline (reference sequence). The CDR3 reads CATSRDLGPGANVLTF. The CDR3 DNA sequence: TGTGCCACCAGCAGAGATCTGGGACCTGGGGCCAACGTCCTGACTTTC.

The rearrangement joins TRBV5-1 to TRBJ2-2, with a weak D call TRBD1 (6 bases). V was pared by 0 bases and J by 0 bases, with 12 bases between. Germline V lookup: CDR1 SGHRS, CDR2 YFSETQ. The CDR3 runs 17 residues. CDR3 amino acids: CASSLGQARTNTGELFF. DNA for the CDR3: TGCGCCAGCAGCTTGGGACAGGCGCGCACGAACACCGGGGAGCTGTTTTTT. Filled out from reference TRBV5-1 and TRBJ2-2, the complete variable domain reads KAGVTQTPRYLIKTRGQQVTLSCSPISGHRSVSWYQQTPGQGLQFLFEYFSETQRNKGNFPGRFSGRQFSNSRSEMNVSTLELGDSALYLCASSLGQARTNTGELFFGEGSRLTVL.

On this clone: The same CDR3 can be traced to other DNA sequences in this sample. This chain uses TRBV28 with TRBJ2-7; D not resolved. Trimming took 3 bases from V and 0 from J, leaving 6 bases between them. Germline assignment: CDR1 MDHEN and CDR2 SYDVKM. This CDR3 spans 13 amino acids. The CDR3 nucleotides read TGTGCCAGCAGTTTGCTCGGCTCCTACGAGCAGTACTTC. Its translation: CASSLLGSYEQYF.

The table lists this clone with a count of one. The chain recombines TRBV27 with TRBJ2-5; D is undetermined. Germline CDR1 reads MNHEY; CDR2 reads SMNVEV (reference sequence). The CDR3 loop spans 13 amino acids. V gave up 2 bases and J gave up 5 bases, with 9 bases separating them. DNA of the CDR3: TGTGCCAGCAGTTTAGGGTTTTGGGAGACCCAGTACTTC. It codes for CASSLGFWETQYF.

The DNA of the CDR3 is TGTGCCAGCAGCCGGTACAGGGGCGGGGAGCAGTTCTTC. This encodes CASSRYRGGEQFF. This rearrangement joins TRBV13 to TRBJ2-1; 7 bases agree with TRBD1. This CDR3 spans 13 amino acids. CDR1 and CDR2 from the germline V gene are PRHDT and FYEKMQ (reference sequence). V lost 5 bases to trimming and J lost 10 bases; unmatched junction nucleotides: 8.

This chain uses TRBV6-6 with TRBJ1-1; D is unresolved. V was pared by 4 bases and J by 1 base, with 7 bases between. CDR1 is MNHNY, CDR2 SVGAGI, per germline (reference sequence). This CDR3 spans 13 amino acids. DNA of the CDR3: TGTGCCAGCAGTTTTTCAGAGAACACTGAAGCTTTCTTT. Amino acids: CASSFSENTEAFF.

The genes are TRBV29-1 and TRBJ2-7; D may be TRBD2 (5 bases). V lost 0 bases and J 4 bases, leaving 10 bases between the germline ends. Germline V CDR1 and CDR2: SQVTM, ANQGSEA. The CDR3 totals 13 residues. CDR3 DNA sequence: TGCAGCGTTGAAGACGGGATACTATACGAGCAGTACTTC. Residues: CSVEDGILYEQYF.

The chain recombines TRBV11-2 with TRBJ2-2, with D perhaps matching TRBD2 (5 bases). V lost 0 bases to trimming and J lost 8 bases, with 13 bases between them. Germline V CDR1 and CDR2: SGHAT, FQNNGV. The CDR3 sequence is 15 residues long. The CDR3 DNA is TGTGCCAGCAGCTTAGAAGGACGGGTAGCGGGGGAGCTGTTTTTT. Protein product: CASSLEGRVAGELFF.

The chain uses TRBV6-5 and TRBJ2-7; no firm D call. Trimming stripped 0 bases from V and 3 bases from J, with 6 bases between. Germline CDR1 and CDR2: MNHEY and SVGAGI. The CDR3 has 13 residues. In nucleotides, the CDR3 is TGTGCCAGCAGTTACTCTGGAGACTACGAGCAGTACTTC. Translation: CASSYSGDYEQYF.

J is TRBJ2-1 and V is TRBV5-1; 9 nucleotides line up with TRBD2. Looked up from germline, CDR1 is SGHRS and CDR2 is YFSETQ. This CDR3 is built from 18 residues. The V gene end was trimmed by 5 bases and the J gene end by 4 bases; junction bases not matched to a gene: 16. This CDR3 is CASSYLESVAGGYNEQFF. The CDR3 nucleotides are TGCGCCAGCAGTTACCTTGAAAGTGTGGCGGGAGGGTACAATGAGCAGTTCTTC.

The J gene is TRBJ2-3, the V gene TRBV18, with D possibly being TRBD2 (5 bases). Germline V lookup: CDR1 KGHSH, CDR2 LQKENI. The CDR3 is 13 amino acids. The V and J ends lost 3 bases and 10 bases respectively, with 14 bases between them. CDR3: CASSPPNLEAQYF. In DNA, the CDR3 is TGTGCCAGCTCACCGCCTAATCTGGAGGCGCAGTATTTT.